This T cell receptor (beta chain) was profiled in a study of beta chain features in type 1 diabetes. Findings and limits, study-wide: Across patients, naive, central memory and Treg TCRB repertoires exhibited apparently greater similarity than was observed across healthy donors. Among patients with Type 1 diabetes, TCRB CDR3s were moderately but significantly shorter in every one of the four CD4+ subsets.

Each of the CD4+ naive, central memory, regulatory and stem cell-like memory populations was sorted via CD45RO/CCR7/CD25/CD127/CD95/CD27. On this clone: Its antigen is not known.

The investigators reverse transcribed all of the isolated RNA, so they sequenced expressed TCRB transcripts. Around 1 million reads, on average, were obtained from stem cell-like memory T cell samples. The repertoire was sequenced with immunoSEQ multiplex PCR; TCRdb's copy has only in-frame clones and lacks some. The table shows over 20,000 clones, with approximately 53% occurring only once. Input material: stem cell memory CD4+ T cells from blood. This TCR derives from a man in his thirties or forties with type 1 diabetes.

CDR3 in amino acids: CASSQQGNNQETQYF. DNA for the CDR3: TGTGCCAGCAGCCAGCAGGGAAACAACCAAGAGACCCAGTACTTC. This sequence joins TRBV7-9 and TRBJ2-5; D possibly corresponds to TRBD1 (5 bases). V gave up 5 bases and J gave up 0 bases, with 13 bases separating them. The CDR3 totals 15 residues. Germline-derived CDR1 and CDR2 are SEHNR and FQNEAQ (reference sequence).